The clone carrying this T cell receptor beta chain was seen at least ten times. What it recognizes is unknown. For the second PCR, which ran for about 7 to 11 cycles, a sample-barcoded 5' primer and a J-beta primer mix were used. One entry per CDR3 protein, called by TCRdb with MiXCR from the 5' RACE reads. The data show 750,000 to 1,000,000 distinct CDR3 sequences, approximately 32% seen once. Total RNA, at least 5.5 micrograms per sample, came from PBMCs. This entry belongs to a study of blood T cells in healthy people across ages. The study's findings and limits: With naive T cell percentage, TCR beta diversity showed a strong correlation. PBMC samples, being unsorted, prevented any conclusive comparison of naive and antigen-experienced cells.

The germline V and J ends were trimmed by 3 bases and 5 bases, with 8 bases remaining between them. There are 12 residues in the CDR3. CDR1 DFQATT and CDR2 SNEGSKA come from the germline V gene (reference sequence). These data were likewise used in another study, on T cells of mothers and their children. As that report states: At approximately 1.4 ug per 15 ul, all of the extracted RNA went into cDNA synthesis.

Sequenced: blood. This chain connects TRBV20-1 to TRBJ2-1; no firm D call. The source of this sequence is a woman in her thirties or forties in good health. The CDR3 nucleotides are TGCAGTGCTAGTGTGTTGGACAATGAGCAGTTCTTC. It is translated as CSASVLDNEQFF.